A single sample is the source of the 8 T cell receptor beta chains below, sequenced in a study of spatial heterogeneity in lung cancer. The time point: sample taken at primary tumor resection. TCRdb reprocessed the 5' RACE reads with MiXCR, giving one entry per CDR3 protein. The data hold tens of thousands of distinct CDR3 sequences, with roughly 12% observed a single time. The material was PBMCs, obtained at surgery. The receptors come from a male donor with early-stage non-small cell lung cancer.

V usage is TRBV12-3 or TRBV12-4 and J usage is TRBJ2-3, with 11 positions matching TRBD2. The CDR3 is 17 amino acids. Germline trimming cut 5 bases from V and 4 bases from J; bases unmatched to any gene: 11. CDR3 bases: TGTGCCAGCAGTGAAAATCGACTAGCGGGGTTACCAGATACGCAGTATTTT. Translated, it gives CASSENRLAGLPDTQYF.

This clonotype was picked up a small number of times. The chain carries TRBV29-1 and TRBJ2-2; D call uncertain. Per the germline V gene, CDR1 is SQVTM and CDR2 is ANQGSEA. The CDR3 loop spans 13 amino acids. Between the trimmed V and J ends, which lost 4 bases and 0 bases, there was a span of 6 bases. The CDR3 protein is CSVGVANTGELFF. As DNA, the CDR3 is TGCAGCGTTGGTGTAGCGAACACCGGGGAGCTGTTTTTT.

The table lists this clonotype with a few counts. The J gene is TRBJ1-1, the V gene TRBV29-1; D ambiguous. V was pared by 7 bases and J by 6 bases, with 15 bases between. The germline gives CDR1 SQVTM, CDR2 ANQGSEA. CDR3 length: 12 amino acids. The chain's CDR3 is CSARGASPEAFF. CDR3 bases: TGCAGCGCCCGCGGAGCCAGCCCTGAAGCTTTCTTT. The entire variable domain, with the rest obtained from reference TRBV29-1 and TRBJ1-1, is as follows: SAVISQKPSRDICQRGTSLTIQCQVDSQVTMMFWYRQQPGQSLTLIATANQGSEATYESGFVIDKFPISRPNLTFSTLTVSNMSPEDSSIYLCSARGASPEAFFGQGTRLTVV.

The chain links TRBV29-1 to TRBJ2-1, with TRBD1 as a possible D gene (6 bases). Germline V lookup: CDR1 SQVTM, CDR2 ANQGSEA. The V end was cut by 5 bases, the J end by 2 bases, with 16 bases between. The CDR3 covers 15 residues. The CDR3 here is CSVPTQGRAYNEQFF. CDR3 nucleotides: TGCAGCGTTCCCACCCAGGGGAGAGCCTACAATGAGCAGTTCTTC.

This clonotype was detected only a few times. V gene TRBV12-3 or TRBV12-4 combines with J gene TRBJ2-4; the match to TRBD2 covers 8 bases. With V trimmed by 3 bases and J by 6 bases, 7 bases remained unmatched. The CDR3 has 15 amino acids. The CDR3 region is CASSFSGSGGNIQYF. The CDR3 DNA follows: TGTGCCAGCAGTTTCTCGGGGAGCGGGGGAAACATTCAGTACTTC.

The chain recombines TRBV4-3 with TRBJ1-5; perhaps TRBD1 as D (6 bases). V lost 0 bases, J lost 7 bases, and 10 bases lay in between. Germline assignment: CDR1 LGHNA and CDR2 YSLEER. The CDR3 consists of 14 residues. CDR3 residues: CASSQENREQPQHF. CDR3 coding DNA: TGCGCCAGCAGCCAAGAAAACAGGGAACAGCCCCAGCATTTT.

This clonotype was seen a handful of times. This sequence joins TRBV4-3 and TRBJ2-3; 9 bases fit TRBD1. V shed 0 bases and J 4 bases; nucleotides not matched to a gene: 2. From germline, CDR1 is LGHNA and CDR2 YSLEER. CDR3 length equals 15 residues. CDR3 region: CASSQEGQGPDTQYF. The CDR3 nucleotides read TGCGCCAGCAGCCAAGAGGGACAGGGACCAGATACGCAGTATTTT.

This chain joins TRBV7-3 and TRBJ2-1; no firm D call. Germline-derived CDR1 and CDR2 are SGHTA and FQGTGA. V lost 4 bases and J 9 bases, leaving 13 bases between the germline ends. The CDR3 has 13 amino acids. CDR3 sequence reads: CASSSKLMGEQFF. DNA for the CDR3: TGTGCCAGCAGCTCCAAACTGATGGGTGAGCAGTTCTTC.